Listed here are 24 T cell receptor beta chains from one sample, sequenced in a study of cytomegalovirus exposure and HLA in healthy donors. 13 Jbeta primers and 60 Vbeta primers were used for the PCR. TCRdb's table, derived via immunoSEQ multiplex PCR, lists solely in-frame clones and lacks some. The sample yields 75,000 to 90,000 clones, roughly 80% seen once. The sample was PBMCs. The receptors here all came from a man between 40 and 49 years old in good health and CMV-seronegative.

The rearrangement links TRBV19 to TRBJ1-2, with 7 bases matching TRBD1. Germline CDR1 and CDR2: LNHDA and SQIVND (reference sequence). J gave up 6 bases and V 5 bases, and 6 bases lay outside the gene matches. CDR3 length equals 13 residues. CDR3 region: CASSAGRGNGYTF. CDR3 coding DNA: TGTGCCAGTAGTGCGGGCAGGGGGAATGGCTACACCTTC.

J is TRBJ2-7 and V is TRBV7-8; the match to TRBD1 covers 10 bases. V shed 0 bases and J 0 bases; nucleotides not matched to a gene: 8. Germline-derived CDR1 and CDR2 are SGHVS and FQNEAQ. The CDR3 has 18 residues. The DNA of the CDR3 is TGTGCCAGCAGCTTAGCCACTCGGGACAGGGGAAGCTCCTACGAGCAGTACTTC. Translating gives CASSLATRDRGSSYEQYF.

The genes are TRBV5-1 and TRBJ2-1; TRBD2 matches 7 bases. The ends lost 3 bases at V and 0 bases at J; junction bases unmatched: 12. Per the germline V gene, CDR1 is SGHRS and CDR2 is YFSETQ. This CDR3 comprises 18 residues. The CDR3 nucleotides are TGCGCCAGCAGCTCCCCTTCCGGGGGGAGAAGCTCCTACAATGAGCAGTTCTTC. Translated: CASSSPSGGRSSYNEQFF. Looking up the rest from reference TRBV5-1 and TRBJ2-1 gives the full variable domain: KAGVTQTPRYLIKTRGQQVTLSCSPISGHRSVSWYQQTPGQGLQFLFEYFSETQRNKGNFPGRFSGRQFSNSRSEMNVSTLELGDSALYLCASSSPSGGRSSYNEQFFGPGTRLTVL.

The V call is TRBV5-1, the J call TRBJ2-7; D perhaps matches TRBD2 (6 bases). The CDR3 has 14 residues. Germline CDR1 reads SGHRS; CDR2 reads YFSETQ. V lost 0 bases and J 1 base, leaving 8 bases between the germline ends. The CDR3 region has the DNA TGCGCCAGCAGCTTGGCCGGGACTTCCTACGAGCAGTACTTC. Protein sequence: CASSLAGTSYEQYF.

This clone appeared once. The chain recombines TRBV7-9 with TRBJ2-3; 11 nucleotides line up with TRBD2. V lost 4 bases and J lost 4; bases outside the gene matches: 7. CDR1 and CDR2 from the germline V gene are SEHNR and FQNEAQ (reference sequence). This CDR3 contains 16 residues. CDR3 nucleotides: TGTGCCAGCAGCTCAACGTCTAGCGGGAGGTCAGATACGCAGTATTTT. Translation: CASSSTSSGRSDTQYF.

V usage is TRBV10-3 and J usage is TRBJ2-7, with D hard to call. V lost 5 bases and J 6 bases, leaving 8 bases between the germline ends. This CDR3 region has 11 residues. Per the germline V gene, CDR1 is ENHRY and CDR2 is SYGVKD. CDR3 sequence: CAISTDGEQYF. The CDR3 coding sequence is TGTGCCATCAGTACAGATGGCGAGCAGTACTTC.

J is TRBJ2-2 and V is TRBV28; 9 positions match TRBD1. Germline CDR1 reads MDHEN; CDR2 reads SYDVKM. The CDR3 runs 15 residues. Trimming took 5 bases from V and 6 from J; bases not matched to a gene: 7. In DNA, the CDR3 is TGTGCCAGCAGTCCGTACGGGACAGGGCCCGGGGAGCTGTTTTTT. Translated: CASSPYGTGPGELFF.

This chain uses TRBV13 with TRBJ2-1, with D perhaps TRBD2 (6 bases). V lost 3 bases to trimming and J lost 3 bases, with 15 bases between them. CDR1 is PRHDT, CDR2 FYEKMQ, per germline (reference sequence). This CDR3 region has 16 residues. The CDR3 protein is CASSLIRDLYYNEQFF. CDR3 nucleotides: TGTGCCAGCAGCTTGATAAGGGACTTATACTACAATGAGCAGTTCTTC.

The chain recombines TRBV19 with TRBJ2-1; the match to TRBD2 covers 10 bases. Germline loops: CDR1 LNHDA, CDR2 SQIVND (reference sequence). The CDR3 is 15 residues long. The V and J ends lost 7 bases and 4 bases, in that order; junction bases with no gene match: 7. The CDR3 nucleotides are TGTGCCAGTACCCCACTAGCGGGAATGTACAATGAGCAGTTCTTC. Translated: CASTPLAGMYNEQFF.

This clone was detected only once. The chain recombines TRBV4-2 with TRBJ1-6; D ambiguous. Trimming shortened V by 0 bases and J by 12 bases, and 12 bases separated the two germline ends. Per the germline V gene, CDR1 is LGHNA and CDR2 is YNFKEQ. The CDR3 runs to 14 residues. The CDR3 sequence is CASSQDQEVEPLHF. CDR3 DNA: TGTGCCAGCAGCCAAGATCAGGAGGTGGAACCCCTCCACTTT.

The V gene is TRBV30, the J gene TRBJ2-1; D remains ambiguous. Trimming cost V 1 base and J 4 bases, with 5 bases left between them. The germline V gene encodes CDR1 GTSNPN and CDR2 SVGIG (reference sequence). This CDR3 is 12 amino acids long. CDR3 amino acids: CAWSGSYNEQFF. The CDR3 DNA reads as TGTGCCTGGAGTGGGAGTTACAATGAGCAGTTCTTC.

The chain combines TRBV2 with TRBJ1-5; D gene uncertain. The germline CDR1 and CDR2 sequences are SNHLY and FYNNEI. V shed 6 bases and J shed 3 bases, with 15 bases lying between them. The CDR3 runs to 15 residues. CDR3 loop: CASRAGSVTNQPQHF. The CDR3 nucleotides are TGTGCCAGCAGAGCCGGGAGCGTTACCAATCAGCCCCAGCATTTT.

In its sample, this clone was seen once. V gene TRBV4-3 combines with J gene TRBJ2-7; 10 bases are a match to TRBD2. There are 15 residues in the CDR3. The germline V gene has CDR1 LGHNA and CDR2 YSLEER. The V and J ends lost 4 bases and 4 bases, in that order; junction bases with no gene match: 7. The CDR3 DNA follows: TGCGCCAGCAGCCGCTGGAGACTAGCGGGTTACGAGCAGTACTTC. Amino acids: CASSRWRLAGYEQYF.

This chain connects TRBV7-8 to TRBJ1-1, with TRBD1 as a possible D gene (5 bases). Trimming stripped 5 bases from V and 0 bases from J, with 19 bases between. CDR1 is SGHVS and CDR2 is FQNEAQ in the germline V gene. This CDR3 is 17 amino acids long. This CDR3 reads CASSVKQAAFLNTEAFF. CDR3 coding DNA: TGTGCCAGCAGCGTAAAACAGGCCGCATTTTTGAACACTGAAGCTTTCTTT.

This clone came up a few times. This rearrangement joins TRBV6-1 to TRBJ2-7, with D possibly being TRBD2 (5 bases). Germline CDR1 reads MNHNS; CDR2 reads SASEGT. This CDR3 has 14 residues. Trimming shortened V by 3 bases and J by 6 bases, and 15 bases separated the two germline ends. Written as DNA, the CDR3 is TGTGCCAGCAGTGACCCCGGACTCCTCTTCGAGCAGTACTTC. Encoded protein: CASSDPGLLFEQYF.

The chain combines TRBV28 with TRBJ1-1; a weak D match, TRBD1 (6 bases). Trimming took 5 bases from V and 4 from J, leaving 14 bases between them. Germline loops: CDR1 MDHEN, CDR2 SYDVKM. The CDR3 is 14 amino acids. The CDR3 protein is CASSQDRGGTEAFF. The CDR3 DNA reads TGTGCCAGCAGTCAAGACAGAGGGGGCACTGAAGCTTTCTTT.

The rearrangement uses TRBV7-9 and TRBJ2-7; perhaps TRBD2 as D (5 bases). Germline CDR1 reads SEHNR; CDR2 reads FQNEAQ (reference sequence). The CDR3 covers 13 residues. Deletions cut 5 bases from V and 2 bases from J, with 10 bases between. The CDR3 sequence: CASSGLPAYEQYF. CDR3 DNA: TGTGCCAGCAGCGGACTGCCTGCCTACGAGCAGTACTTC.

This clone was recorded once. The gene calls are TRBV10-3 and TRBJ2-7, with 9 bases matching TRBD1. After removal of 0 bases from V and 2 bases from J, the junction contained 5 bases not matched to a gene. This CDR3 spans 16 amino acids. Germline V gene sequence: CDR1 ENHRY, CDR2 SYGVKD. The CDR3 reads CAISESPTGGTYEQYF. CDR3 sequence (DNA): TGTGCCATCAGTGAGTCTCCGACAGGGGGGACCTACGAGCAGTACTTC.

In its sample, this clone was seen a few times. The CDR3 DNA reads TGTGCCAGCAGCTATAGCTTGGGTGAGCAGTTCTTC. It is translated as CASSYSLGEQFF. The V gene is TRBV7-8, the J gene TRBJ2-1; D ambiguous. V dropped 4 bases and J dropped 9 bases, with 10 bases sitting between them. Germline V gene lookup returns CDR1 SGHVS and CDR2 FQNEAQ. The CDR3 covers 12 residues.

The chain joins TRBV4-1 to TRBJ2-4, with D maybe TRBD2 (5 bases). V lost 1 base, J lost 6 bases, and 13 bases lay in between. Germline loops: CDR1 MGHRA, CDR2 YSYEKL. This CDR3 comprises 15 residues. CDR3 sequence reads: CASSQGELVGNIQYF. CDR3 nucleotides: TGCGCCAGCAGCCAAGGGGAACTAGTGGGAAACATTCAGTACTTC.

The J gene is TRBJ2-1, the V gene TRBV4-3; 8 nucleotides line up with TRBD2. CDR3 length equals 18 residues. Germline V gene lookup returns CDR1 LGHNA and CDR2 YSLEER. V lost 0 bases and J lost 0; bases outside the gene matches: 7. Here the CDR3 reads CASSQDPAGTSSYNEQFF. CDR3 in DNA: TGCGCCAGCAGCCAAGATCCAGCCGGGACTAGCTCCTACAATGAGCAGTTCTTC.

As DNA, the CDR3 is TGTGCCAGCAGCTTAGAGGGGACAGCGAATGAAAAACTGTTTTTT. Protein: CASSLEGTANEKLFF. The J gene is TRBJ1-4, the V gene TRBV7-9; 7 bases align to TRBD1. CDR1 and CDR2 from the germline V gene are SEHNR and FQNEAQ (reference sequence). V lost 1 base, J lost 5 bases, and 4 bases stayed unmatched. The CDR3 has 15 amino acids.

The gene calls are TRBV30 and TRBJ1-2; D gene uncertain. Germline V gene lookup returns CDR1 GTSNPN and CDR2 SVGIG (reference sequence). V was clipped by 3 bases and J by 8 bases, with 10 bases between them. This CDR3 contains 11 residues. CDR3 protein: CAWSHLRGYTF. CDR3 DNA: TGTGCCTGGAGCCATCTCCGGGGCTACACCTTC.

A few counts support this clone. The chain uses TRBV5-5 and TRBJ1-1; a possible D gene is TRBD1 (6 bases). CDR1 is SGHKS, CDR2 YYEKEE, per germline (reference sequence). This CDR3 region has 17 residues. Trimming stripped 4 bases from V and 4 bases from J, with 23 bases between. The CDR3 sequence is CASSLNRVSSFGTEAFF. In DNA, the CDR3 is TGTGCCAGCAGCCTGAACAGGGTTTCCTCTTTCGGCACTGAAGCTTTCTTT.